These 31 T cell receptor beta chains were all obtained from the same sample, sequenced in a study of T cell repertoires in cytomegalovirus infection. TCRdb reprocessed the reads via MiXCR and lists one record per CDR3 protein. The sample holds around 710,000 distinct CDR3 sequences; about 27% are singletons and the top ten take around 13%. Which antigens these TCRs recognize remains unknown. The starting material was cultured CD8+ T cells from PBMCs, obtained from culture after CMV antigen stimulation. These receptors were taken from a human donor in good health (CMV status not recorded). Some clones in this sample may be carry-over from other donors' samples.

This clonotype has only a few counts. The V and J genes are TRBV6-2 or TRBV6-3 and TRBJ1-5; D unresolved. V was clipped by 6 bases and J by 1 base, with 10 bases between them. CDR1 and CDR2 (germline): MNHEY, SVGEGT. The CDR3 extends over 14 amino acids. Here the CDR3 reads CASSRHGSNQPQHF. Here the CDR3 DNA reads TGTGCCAGCAGCCGACACGGAAGCAATCAGCCCCAGCATTTT.

The V and J genes are TRBV29-1 and TRBJ2-5, with no clear D. The CDR3 consists of 14 residues. Trimming removed 5 bases from V and 4 bases from J, with 17 bases in between. CDR1 and CDR2 (germline): SQVTM, ANQGSEA. CDR3 sequence reads: CSVLRPMKRETQYF. The CDR3 DNA follows: TGCAGCGTTTTAAGACCAATGAAGAGAGAGACCCAGTACTTC.

This clonotype came up once. The chain couples TRBV5-4 to TRBJ2-1; no definite D call. Trimming cost V 1 base and J 0 bases, with 5 bases left between them. The CDR3 runs 14 residues. Germline V gene sequence: CDR1 SGHNT, CDR2 YYREEE (reference sequence). In DNA, the CDR3 is TGTGCCAGCAGCTTGCAAGCCTCCTACAATGAGCAGTTCTTC. This codes for CASSLQASYNEQFF.

This clonotype appeared many times. The V gene is TRBV7-8, the J gene TRBJ2-7; no reliable D call. Looked up from germline, CDR1 is SGHVS and CDR2 is FQNEAQ. V was cut by 6 bases and J by 1 base, with 10 bases left in between. The CDR3 loop spans 13 amino acids. CDR3: CASSPSLSYEQYF. In DNA form, the CDR3 reads TGTGCCAGCAGTCCAAGCCTTTCCTACGAGCAGTACTTC.

Only a few counts were recorded for this clonotype. This chain connects TRBV5-1 to TRBJ2-7; D remains unclear. The germline V gene has CDR1 SGHRS and CDR2 YFSETQ. V lost 0 bases and J lost 5, with 12 bases in between. The CDR3 covers 14 residues. This chain's CDR3 is CASSLVDQPNEQYF. The CDR3 DNA sequence: TGCGCCAGCAGCTTGGTGGACCAACCGAACGAGCAGTACTTC.

The rearrangement joins TRBV12-5 to TRBJ2-7; D gene unclear. Germline V gene sequence: CDR1 LGHNT, CDR2 FRNRAP. The ends were cut back, 6 bases at V and 3 bases at J, with 9 bases in the middle. The CDR3 is 12 amino acids. CDR3 amino acids: CASGPTLYEQYF. The CDR3 coding sequence is TGTGCTAGTGGACCAACCCTCTACGAGCAGTACTTC.

This clonotype has more than one count but fewer than ten. This chain joins TRBV15 and TRBJ2-3, with D unresolved. Germline CDR1 is LNHNV and CDR2 is YYDKDF (reference sequence). This CDR3 region has 15 residues. The V and J ends lost 1 base and 1 base respectively, with 9 bases between them. CDR3 residues: CATSRVAAGTDTQYF. The CDR3 DNA is TGTGCCACCAGCAGAGTCGCGGCGGGCACAGATACGCAGTATTTT.

This clonotype occurred many times. The V call is TRBV5-1, the J call TRBJ1-2, with D possibly being TRBD1 (6 bases). From germline, CDR1 is SGHRS and CDR2 YFSETQ. The V end was cut by 5 bases, the J end by 5 bases, with 19 bases between. The CDR3 loop spans 15 amino acids. DNA for the CDR3: TGCGCCAGCAGTTCCAAACCGGGACACGGTTATGGCTACACCTTC. It codes for CASSSKPGHGYGYTF.

The table lists this clonotype with a few counts. The chain recombines TRBV9 with TRBJ2-7, with D possibly TRBD1 on 5 matching bases. The ends were cut back, 0 bases at V and 5 bases at J, with 12 bases in the middle. Germline V CDR1 and CDR2: SGDLS, YYNGEE. The CDR3 runs 14 residues. The CDR3 loop is CASSVEGNIDEQYF. In nucleotides, the CDR3 is TGTGCCAGCAGCGTAGAGGGGAATATCGACGAGCAGTACTTC.

A few counts support this clonotype. The chain recombines TRBV12-3 or TRBV12-4 with TRBJ2-7, with a tentative D call TRBD1 (6 bases). This CDR3 is built from 16 residues. V lost 1 base, J lost 5 bases, and 18 bases lay in between. The CDR3 protein is CASSLVGPGRGDEQYF. The CDR3 DNA is TGTGCCAGCAGTTTAGTTGGTCCGGGCAGGGGCGACGAGCAGTACTTC.

CDR3 DNA sequence: TGTGCCAGCAGCTTAGATCTCTATAAGCAGTTCTTC. Translation gives CASSLDLYKQFF. The chain carries TRBV11-2 and TRBJ2-1; D uncertain. Per germline, CDR1 SGHAT and CDR2 FQNNGV. The CDR3 consists of 12 residues. Trimming left V 0 bases short and J 11 bases short, with 8 bases between.

This clonotype occurred a few times. J is TRBJ1-1 and V is TRBV7-2; D might be TRBD1 (6 bases). Trimming stripped 2 bases from V and 5 bases from J, with 18 bases between. Germline V gene data show CDR1 as SGHTA and CDR2 as FQGNSA. The CDR3 loop spans 16 amino acids. DNA of the CDR3: TGTGCCAGCAGCTTAAGGGCCGGGGGGCCCTTGACTGAAGCTTTCTTT. This sequence encodes CASSLRAGGPLTEAFF.

This clonotype has a handful of counts. J is TRBJ2-1 and V is TRBV24-1; TRBD1 matches 10 bases. V was clipped by 4 bases and J by 1 base; unmatched bases: 3. Germline CDR1 KGHDR, CDR2 SFDVKD. This CDR3 region has 16 residues. The CDR3 bases are TGTGCCACCAGTGACCGGACAGGGGGATCCTACAATGAGCAGTTCTTC. This encodes CATSDRTGGSYNEQFF.

The V and J genes are TRBV7-8 and TRBJ2-7; D may be TRBD1 (6 bases). V gave up 5 bases and J gave up 2 bases, with 10 bases separating them. The CDR3 has 13 amino acids. Germline V CDR1 and CDR2: SGHVS, FQNEAQ. The CDR3 nucleotides read TGTGCCAGCAGCCGACAGGTTACCTACGAGCAGTACTTC. Translated: CASSRQVTYEQYF.

This clonotype was counted ten times or more. The chain has TRBV7-2 and TRBJ1-4; D is unresolved. The CDR3 consists of 16 residues. Trimming removed 5 bases at V and 4 bases at J, with 17 bases between. The germline gives CDR1 SGHTA, CDR2 FQGNSA. The CDR3 DNA sequence: TGTGCCAGCAGCCTGACGGGGTACCACGATAATGAAAAACTGTTTTTT. This gives the protein CASSLTGYHDNEKLFF.

This clonotype was seen ten or more times. The chain is built from TRBV7-2 and TRBJ2-1, with 9 bases matching TRBD2. The CDR3 loop spans 15 amino acids. The trim removed 5 bases at V and 3 bases at J, leaving 5 bases unmatched. The V gene's germline CDR1 is SGHTA and CDR2 FQGNSA. The CDR3: CASSPAGGHYNEQFF. The DNA for the CDR3 is TGTGCCAGCAGCCCCGCGGGGGGGCACTACAATGAGCAGTTCTTC.

The chain links TRBV7-8 to TRBJ2-7, with TRBD1 as a possible D gene (6 bases). The CDR3 loop spans 14 amino acids. CDR1 is SGHVS, CDR2 FQNEAQ, per germline. With 5 bases removed from V and 6 bases from J, the gap between germline ends came to 17 bases. CDR3 in DNA: TGTGCCAGCAGCCTCGACCCAGGGGTGGGCGAGCAGTACGTC. This encodes CASSLDPGVGEQYV.

This clonotype was observed once. The chain recombines TRBV10-3 with TRBJ1-2; D call uncertain. V lost 1 base to trimming and J lost 6 bases, with 15 bases between them. CDR1 and CDR2 (germline): ENHRY, SYGVKD. The CDR3 has 15 residues. The CDR3 sequence is CAISEFRQLRDGYTF. The CDR3 DNA reads as TGTGCCATCAGTGAGTTTAGGCAACTAAGGGATGGCTACACCTTC.

In its sample, this clonotype was seen a few times. V gene TRBV27 combines with J gene TRBJ1-5; D remains unclear. Germline V gene sequence: CDR1 MNHEY, CDR2 SMNVEV (reference sequence). The CDR3 runs 16 residues. Trimming took off 0 bases at V and 2 bases at J, with 11 bases between the two ends. In DNA form, the CDR3 reads TGTGCCAGCAGTTTATCGGGCTCTTCGGGCAATCAGCCCCAGCATTTT. Encoded protein: CASSLSGSSGNQPQHF.

The CDR3 protein is CASSYAGQAEAFF. The DNA for the CDR3 is TGTGCCAGCAGTTACGCGGGACAGGCTGAAGCTTTCTTT. This sequence joins TRBV6-5 and TRBJ1-1, with 8 bases that match TRBD1. Germline V gene data show CDR1 as MNHEY and CDR2 as SVGAGI. The junction had 2 bases not matched to a gene; V was cut back by 2 bases and J by 6 bases. The CDR3 runs 13 residues.

This clonotype was found a few times. The chain combines TRBV27 with TRBJ2-7, with D hard to call. The V gene's germline CDR1 is MNHEY and CDR2 SMNVEV (reference sequence). The V and J ends lost 2 bases and 2 bases respectively, with 10 bases between them. This CDR3 is 14 amino acids long. CDR3 residues: CASSLLGGPYEQYF. In DNA, the CDR3 is TGTGCCAGCAGTTTACTAGGCGGCCCCTACGAGCAGTACTTC.

This clonotype appeared a few times. Compared with germline, one end of the junction differs, possibly owing to a read error. The chain uses TRBV7-7 and TRBJ2-7; D is perhaps TRBD1 (5 bases). The CDR3 spans 15 residues. CDR1 SSHAT and CDR2 FNYEAQ come from the germline V gene (reference sequence). CDR3 sequence reads: CASSLDVGVGYEQYF. CDR3 bases: TGTGCTAGCAGCTTAGATGTAGGGGTCGGGTACGAGCAGTACTTC. Together with reference TRBV7-7 and TRBJ2-7, the CDR3 gives the full variable domain: GAGVSQSPRYKVTKRGQDVTLRCDPISSHATLYWYQQALGQGPEFLTYFNYEAQPDKSGLPSDRFSAERPEGSISTLTIQRTEQRDSAMYRCASSLDVGVGYEQYFGPGTRLTVT.

The chain employs TRBV7-6 and TRBJ1-2; D not resolved. Trimming shortened V by 4 bases and J by 8 bases, and 26 bases separated the two germline ends. Per the germline V gene, CDR1 is SGHVS and CDR2 is FNYEAQ. The CDR3 totals 17 residues. CDR3 protein: CASSYWSVVTRSLGYTF. CDR3 nucleotides: TGTGCCAGCAGCTACTGGTCAGTCGTGACGCGGTCTCTGGGCTACACCTTC. The full variable domain, its missing parts supplied by reference TRBV7-6 and TRBJ1-2, is GAGVSQSPRYKVTKRGQDVALRCDPISGHVSLYWYRQALGQGPEFLTYFNYEAQQDKSGLPNDRFSAERPEGSISTLTIQRTEQRDSAMYRCASSYWSVVTRSLGYTFGSGTRLTVV.

This clonotype was observed a few times. This chain uses TRBV18 with TRBJ2-7; 7 bases line up with TRBD2. With 1 base clipped from V and 7 bases from J, the junction kept 7 bases outside the gene matches. CDR3 length equals 14 residues. CDR1 and CDR2 (germline): KGHSH, LQKENI. CDR3 coding DNA: TGTGCCAGCTCACCACGGGACTACCCATGGGAGCAGTACGTC. This codes for CASSPRDYPWEQYV.

The J gene is TRBJ1-2, the V gene TRBV14, with unresolved D. Trimming stripped 3 bases from V and 4 bases from J, with 12 bases between. The CDR3 covers 14 residues. The V gene's germline CDR1 is SGHDN and CDR2 FVKESK. The CDR3 spells CASSHGWDPYGYTF. The CDR3 DNA follows: TGTGCCAGCAGCCATGGATGGGATCCCTATGGCTACACCTTC.

This clonotype came up many times. The V and J genes are TRBV12-5 and TRBJ1-5, with D unresolved. Trimming removed 5 bases at V and 4 bases at J, with 3 bases between. CDR1 and CDR2 (germline): LGHNT, FRNRAP. The CDR3 spans 11 residues. CDR3 residues: CASGGNQPQHF. Here the CDR3 DNA reads TGTGCTAGTGGTGGAAATCAGCCCCAGCATTTT.

This clonotype has a handful of counts. A read error may produce the germline difference seen at one junction end. The genes are TRBV7-7 and TRBJ2-5, with 8 bases that match TRBD2. Germline CDR1 is SSHAT and CDR2 is FNYEAQ (reference sequence). CDR3 size: 17 residues. This CDR3 reads CASSPRGGTTVAGTQYF. The DNA for the CDR3 is TGTGCTAGCAGCCCTCGGGGGGGGACAACCGTCGCAGGGACCCAGTACTTC. Combining the CDR3 with reference TRBV7-7 and TRBJ2-5 gives the whole variable domain GAGVSQSPRYKVTKRGQDVTLRCDPISSHATLYWYQQALGQGPEFLTYFNYEAQPDKSGLPSDRFSAERPEGSISTLTIQRTEQRDSAMYRCASSPRGGTTVAGTQYFGPGTRLLVL.

This clonotype was seen more than once but under ten times. This rearrangement joins TRBV19 to TRBJ2-3; D gene ambiguous. V was cut by 4 bases and J by 0 bases, with 8 bases left in between. This CDR3 is 14 amino acids long. Germline loops: CDR1 LNHDA, CDR2 SQIVND (reference sequence). The CDR3 is CASSTGPSTDTQYF. Here the CDR3 DNA reads TGTGCCAGTAGTACCGGGCCTAGCACAGATACGCAGTATTTT.

In DNA, the CDR3 is TGTGCCAGCAGCGTAGAACTGTCCTACAATGAGCAGTTCTTC. This translates into CASSVELSYNEQFF. The chain recombines TRBV9 with TRBJ2-1; D is uncertain. This CDR3 comprises 14 residues. Trimming removed 0 bases from V and 1 base from J, with 5 bases in between. From germline, CDR1 is SGDLS and CDR2 YYNGEE.

This clonotype was counted between two and nine times. This chain links TRBV5-4 with TRBJ1-1; no definite D call. Trimming cost V 0 bases and J 12 bases, with 9 bases left between them. The CDR3 is 11 amino acids. CDR1 and CDR2 (germline): SGHNT, YYREEE (reference sequence). CDR3 nucleotides: TGTGCCAGCAGCTTGGAGAGGGTTACTTTCTTT. This translates into CASSLERVTFF.

The CDR3, as DNA: TGTGCCAGCTCCCAACCCGGGACAGGCGGCGCAGATACGCAGTATTTT. Translated, it gives CASSQPGTGGADTQYF. The rearrangement uses TRBV18 and TRBJ2-3; TRBD1 matches at 8 bases. The junction had 12 bases not matched to a gene; V was cut back by 6 bases and J by 4 bases. The length of the CDR3 is 16 residues. Germline V gene data show CDR1 as KGHSH and CDR2 as LQKENI.